These 19 T cell receptor beta chains originate from one sample sequenced in a study of shared clonotypes between healthy human individuals. The method was immunoSEQ multiplex PCR; TCRdb's version includes in-frame clones alone and lacks a portion of them. The data hold 650,000 to 800,000 clones, with approximately 77% observed a single time. The specimen was memory CD4+ T cells sorted from blood. Documented subset: CD45RA-negative fraction. All receptors derive from a woman aged 25 to 39 in good health.

This chain uses TRBV19 with TRBJ1-3, with D tentatively TRBD1 (5 bases). The CDR3 sequence is 14 residues long. Trimming cost V 8 bases and J 0 bases, with 11 bases left between them. CDR1 is LNHDA and CDR2 is SQIVND in the germline V gene (reference sequence). The CDR3 spells CASARDLSGNTIYF. The CDR3 bases are TGTGCCAGTGCCAGGGATCTCTCTGGAAACACCATATATTTT.

This clone was seen just once. This sequence joins TRBV5-4 and TRBJ1-4; D perhaps matches TRBD1 (6 bases). Trimming shortened V by 2 bases and J by 4 bases, and 12 bases separated the two germline ends. Germline CDR1 SGHNT, CDR2 YYREEE (reference sequence). The CDR3 sequence is 15 residues long. CDR3 residues: CASSLGDTSNEKLFF. CDR3 sequence (DNA): TGTGCCAGCAGCTTAGGGGACACCAGTAATGAAAAACTGTTTTTT.

The chain links TRBV10-3 to TRBJ1-2, with a tentative D call TRBD1 (5 bases). Deletions cut 10 bases from V and 2 bases from J, with 17 bases between. This CDR3 is 14 amino acids long. CDR1 and CDR2 from the germline V gene are ENHRY and SYGVKD. CDR3 loop: CASTPLGQNYGYTF. The CDR3 DNA reads as TGTGCCAGCACCCCGTTGGGGCAGAACTATGGCTACACCTTC.

The chain combines TRBV27 with TRBJ2-1; D perhaps matches TRBD2 (5 bases). V shed 4 bases and J shed 9 bases, with 19 bases lying between them. The CDR3 sequence is 15 residues long. Germline CDR1 MNHEY, CDR2 SMNVEV (reference sequence). The CDR3 reads CASSSGGGSIGEQFF. The DNA of the CDR3 is TGTGCCAGCAGTTCCGGCGGCGGGTCGATCGGTGAGCAGTTCTTC.

This clone was detected many times. The same CDR3 also results from other DNA sequences found in this sample. V usage is TRBV6-6 and J usage is TRBJ2-7; TRBD1 aligns across 10 bases. This CDR3 contains 14 residues. Germline values: CDR1 MNHNY, CDR2 SVGAGI (reference sequence). J lost 1 base, V lost 6 bases, and 3 bases had no gene match. For the CDR3, the DNA is TGTGCCAGCAGGGGACAGGGGAATTCCTACGAGCAGTACTTC. It yields the protein CASRGQGNSYEQYF.

This chain links TRBV28 with TRBJ2-7; TRBD1 matches 11 bases. Germline CDR1 MDHEN, CDR2 SYDVKM. V was pared by 8 bases and J by 6 bases, with 3 bases of the junction left unmatched. The CDR3 is 12 amino acids. Written as DNA, the CDR3 is TGTGCCAGCGGGACAGGGGGTGGCGAGCAGTACTTC. Its translation: CASGTGGGEQYF.

The rearrangement links TRBV7-9 to TRBJ2-5; TRBD2 matches at 12 bases. Judging by the DNA end, TRBJ2-7 fits better; the J call may be wrong. CDR3 length equals 16 residues. CDR1 is SEHNR, CDR2 FQNEAQ, per germline (reference sequence). The CDR3 region is CASSPTSGSFGYEQYF. CDR3 in DNA: TGTGCCAGCAGCCCGACTAGCGGGAGCTTTGGGTACGAGCAGTACTTC.

This clone was detected only once. This chain links TRBV11-2 with TRBJ2-2; D is perhaps TRBD1 or TRBD2 (5 bases each). V was pared by 1 base and J by 3 bases, with 15 bases between. Germline values: CDR1 SGHAT, CDR2 FQNNGV. This CDR3 region has 17 residues. Here the CDR3 reads CASSLVWGFGDTGELFF. CDR3 in DNA: TGTGCCAGCAGCTTAGTTTGGGGGTTTGGTGACACCGGGGAGCTGTTTTTT. Drawing the rest from reference TRBV11-2 and TRBJ2-2, the complete variable domain is EAGVAQSPRYKIIEKRQSVAFWCNPISGHATLYWYQQILGQGPKLLIQFQNNGVVDDSQLPKDRFSAERLKGVDSTLKIQPAKLEDSAVYLCASSLVWGFGDTGELFFGEGSRLTVL.

The rearrangement links TRBV6-5 to TRBJ1-2; D might be TRBD1 (5 bases). From germline, CDR1 is MNHEY and CDR2 SVGAGI. V was shortened by 8 bases and J by 2 bases, with 15 bases between the two germline ends. This CDR3 contains 14 residues. CDR3 coding DNA: TGTGCCAGCGGCCGACAGCGGGACAACTATGGCTACACCTTC. It yields the protein CASGRQRDNYGYTF.

This chain connects TRBV10-2 to TRBJ2-7; TRBD2 agrees at 7 bases. CDR1 and CDR2 (germline): WSHSY, SAAADI. CDR3 size: 14 residues. V was pared by 2 bases and J by 5 bases, with 6 bases of the junction left unmatched. Written as DNA, the CDR3 is TGCGCCAGCAGTGAGCCCGGGACTAACAACGAGCAGTACTTC. This sequence encodes CASSEPGTNNEQYF.

This chain uses TRBV2 with TRBJ1-5, with D tentatively TRBD1 (5 bases). Germline V lookup: CDR1 SNHLY, CDR2 FYNNEI. The CDR3 consists of 14 residues. V lost 4 bases and J lost 0, with 7 bases in between. The CDR3 region is CASSVGTSNQPQHF. CDR3 nucleotides: TGTGCCAGCAGTGTCGGGACTAGCAATCAGCCCCAGCATTTT.

This rearrangement joins TRBV4-1 to TRBJ2-7, with 7 bases that match TRBD2. From germline, CDR1 is MGHRA and CDR2 YSYEKL. The CDR3 contains 15 residues. V was pared by 3 bases and J by 1 base, with 6 bases of the junction left unmatched. The CDR3 nucleotides are TGCGCCAGCAGCCAGACCTGGGACTATTCCTACGAGCAGTACTTC. Translation: CASSQTWDYSYEQYF.

This clone was observed a handful of times. This sequence joins TRBV6-5 and TRBJ2-2, with D maybe TRBD1 (6 bases). The CDR3 covers 15 residues. V shed 6 bases and J shed 6 bases, with 17 bases lying between them. Germline assignment: CDR1 MNHEY and CDR2 SVGAGI. The CDR3 DNA sequence: TGTGCCAGCAGGAATGTACCCCAGGGGCCCGGGGAGCTGTTTTTT. Amino acid sequence: CASRNVPQGPGELFF.

J is TRBJ2-5 and V is TRBV25-1; no definite D call. The CDR3 length is 11 residues. The ends were cut back, 6 bases at V and 2 bases at J, with 4 bases in the middle. From germline, CDR1 is MGHDK and CDR2 SYGVNS. CDR3: CASRKQETQYF. For the CDR3, the DNA is TGTGCCAGCAGGAAACAAGAGACCCAGTACTTC. The variable domain in full, completed from reference TRBV25-1 and TRBJ2-5, reads EADIYQTPRYLVIGTGKKITLECSQTMGHDKMYWYQQDPGMELHLIHYSYGVNSTEKGDLSSESTVSRIRTEHFPLTLESARPSHTSQYLCASRKQETQYFGPGTRLLVL.

The chain carries TRBV18 and TRBJ2-2, with 8 nucleotides matching TRBD1. This CDR3 has 15 amino acids. J was trimmed by 0 bases and V by 5 bases; bases with no gene match: 2. From germline, CDR1 is KGHSH and CDR2 LQKENI. Here the CDR3 reads CASSDRGTNTGELFF. CDR3 nucleotide sequence: TGTGCCAGCTCAGACAGGGGCACGAACACCGGGGAGCTGTTTTTT.

This clone was seen a single time. The CDR3: CASSQVTGEAFF. CDR3 nucleotide sequence: TGTGCCAGCTCACAGGTGACGGGTGAAGCTTTCTTT. The gene calls are TRBV18 and TRBJ1-1; unclear D gene. V gave up 4 bases and J gave up 7 bases, with 10 bases separating them. Germline CDR1 reads KGHSH; CDR2 reads LQKENI. This CDR3 spans 12 amino acids. The whole variable domain, remainder taken from reference TRBV18 and TRBJ1-1, is NAGVMQNPRHLVRRRGQEARLRCSPMKGHSHVYWYRQLPEEGLKFMVYLQKENIIDESGMPKERFSAEFPKEGPSILRIQQVVRGDSAAYFCASSQVTGEAFFGQGTRLTVV.

Comments on this clone: The junction departs from germline at one end; a sequencing error may be responsible. The chain carries TRBV2 and TRBJ1-2, with D uncertain. The germline V gene has CDR1 SNHLY and CDR2 FYNNEI. The CDR3 runs to 14 residues. Here the CDR3 reads CASSDDASNYGYTF. CDR3 DNA sequence: TGTGCCAGTAGTGACGACGCCTCTAACTATGGCTACACCTTC.

The chain couples TRBV6-1 to TRBJ2-5; weak D call: TRBD2 (6 bases). From germline, CDR1 is MNHNS and CDR2 SASEGT. V was pared by 3 bases and J by 5 bases, with 16 bases between. The CDR3 sequence is 15 residues long. CDR3 loop: CASSDSTRKLETQYF. CDR3 in DNA: TGTGCCAGCAGTGATTCGACTAGGAAATTGGAGACCCAGTACTTC.

The chain employs TRBV27 and TRBJ1-5; D gene uncertain. V was cut by 4 bases and J by 0 bases, with 10 bases left in between. CDR3 length equals 15 residues. Germline loops: CDR1 MNHEY, CDR2 SMNVEV (reference sequence). The CDR3 DNA sequence: TGTGCCAGCAGTTCTTACACAAGTAGCAATCAGCCCCAGCATTTT. Translated: CASSSYTSSNQPQHF.